This record covers a single TCR beta chain. The target of this receptor is not known. Base-call qualities are not available, and no considerably larger clone is one nucleotide away. The sample is drawn from a study of CD8+CD57+ T cells in acquired aplastic anemia listed by TCRdb under 2018. In terms of the full investigation: DNA extracted from sorted CD4+ and CD8+ cells had a mean of around 3 ug, with a range of roughly 0.18 to 27.4 ug. CD8+CD57+ expansion was defined as a frequency above the mean frequency observed in healthy subjects. The study at large found these results: CD8+ Simpson's diversity did not differ significantly between patients and healthy controls (P=0.060). Nearly 30 CD8+ CDR3 sequences were found in both patients and controls but appeared to be highly expressed in patients and within the immunodominant clones of the patients.

The CDR3 numbers 16 residues from cysteine through phenylalanine. Only the CDR3 DNA is retained, 48 bases long and in frame from the first base. CDR1 SGHVS and CDR2 FQNEAQ were looked up in the germline V gene. Germline trimming amounts to 1 base on V and 10 bases on J, with 8 as the count of junction bases outside the gene matches. Flow cytometry had shown CD8+CD57+ cell expansion in the patients selected for sequencing. Severe acquired aplastic anemia was diagnosed in all patients according to International Study of Aplastic Anemia and Agranulocytosis and Camitta criteria. Patients had received no therapy at the time of blood sampling. In this study, sorted CD4+ and CD8+ T cells from the blood of healthy subjects and of severe aplastic anemia patients had their TCR repertoires deep-sequenced. Patients were enrolled in the USA under clinicaltrials.gov protocols 00001620, 01623167, 00001397, 00071045, 00081523 and 00961064. Ficoll-Paque density gradient centrifugation was used to isolate peripheral blood mononuclear cells. Before DNA was extracted, CD4+ and CD8+ T cells were sorted using either FACS or magnetic beads.

Genomic DNA served as template for TCR beta VDJ combination and CDR3 sequence profiling. TCR repertoire sequencing was run on an Illumina HiSeq 2000. The study's processing was this. TRBV/TRBJ rearrangement plots, CDR3 size and DJ length profiles, and Simpson's diversity index were used to evaluate the repertoires. The immunodominant clone was defined as the most abundant DNA sequence in deep sequencing data. CDR3 amino acid sequences were checked for sharing across subjects and were also compared against the VDJdb database and published repertoires. TCRdb passed the public sequencing reads through fastp at Q25 and MiXCR, retaining productive beta sequences. CDR3 protein sequences are deduplicated, and each keeps its most common genes and DNA. It is TCRdb's table, rather than the study itself, that gives the V and J calls and clone size. The sample records 120,000 or so distinct CDR3 sequences, roughly 40% of which are singletons. The top ten clonotypes cover around 2.7% of the sample.

The clonotype comes from a human donor with aplastic anemia. Sequences were obtained from sorted CD4+, CD8+, or CD8+CD57+ T cells (not recorded which) from PBMCs. Recombination joined TRBV7-8 with TRBJ2-1, and 12 junction bases match TRBD2. Read as DNA, the sequence is TGTGCCAGCAGCTTAGAACGGGGACTAGCGGGCAGGGAGCAGTTCTTC. Its translation reads: CASSLERGLAGREQFF.